This T cell receptor (beta chain) was sequenced during a study of post-analysis software for immune sequencing data. Whole-study context: Recorded subtypes: relapsing-remitting, secondary progressive, progressive-relapsing; some patients unannotated. Study conclusions and caveats: Multiple sclerosis patients had significantly lower normalized Chao1 diversity than controls. TRBV segments more frequent in patients than in controls numbered a few and included TRBV5-6, TRBV5-1 and TRBV20-1. By F measure, strong co-clustering occurred among samples prepared in the same batch.

This clonotype turned up a few times. Antigen unknown. The CDR3 consists of 15 residues. Germline V gene data show CDR1 as MNHEY and CDR2 as SMNVEV (reference sequence). V was cut by 4 bases and J by 4 bases, with 14 bases left in between. Unique molecular identifiers had been added to the TCR beta cDNA libraries. A single record per CDR3 protein comes from TCRdb applying MiXCR to the PCR reads. The profile shows 350,000 to 450,000 distinct CDR3 sequences, roughly 40% of them singletons. The genes are TRBV27 and TRBJ2-1; D not certain. The specimen was blood. The sequence was collected from a girl aged 2 to 10 with multiple sclerosis. CDR3 amino acids: CASSWSHLLYNEQFF. The CDR3 DNA reads TGTGCCAGCAGTTGGTCCCATCTCCTTTACAATGAGCAGTTCTTC.